This is a list of T cell receptor beta chains from one sample in a study of T-cell reconstitution after alpha-beta-depleted transplantation in children. A single record per CDR3 protein comes from TCRdb applying MiXCR to the PCR reads. The sample yields a few hundred thousand distinct CDR3 sequences, around 13% seen once. Sequencing was performed on PBMCs, mostly from graft donor cells, taken 360 days after TCRalphabeta/CD19-depleted stem cell transplant. The receptors were sampled from a male patient aged 10-17 years who had a stem cell transplant for acute myeloid leukemia, so the T cells may come from the graft donor. Each CDR3 is given without its conserved first and last residue.

j_call v_call cdr3_aa
TRBJ2-4 TRBV24-1 ATSDLNRFRPLAKNIQY
TRBJ1-5 TRBV4-3 ASSLRTGMDQPQH
TRBJ2-1 TRBV20-1 SARDLELLAGGYNEQF
TRBJ1-1 TRBV6-4 ASSDRGERELNTEAF
TRBJ2-7 TRBV5-5 ASGSGRGLGEQY
TRBJ2-3 TRBV27 ASSLGLEGTDTQY
TRBJ2-2 TRBV7-2 ASSTGLATGELF
TRBJ2-7 TRBV20-1 SASRLAVIFSSYEQY
TRBJ2-1 TRBV20-1 SASHLNNEQF
TRBJ2-3 TRBV10-3 AVDGTSGEASTDTQY
TRBJ2-7 TRBV9 ASSYRGGDEQY
TRBJ2-2 TRBV6-2/TRBV6-3 ASSPRLSRGRPNTGELF
TRBJ2-1 TRBV7-9 ASRQRDRGPYEQF
TRBJ2-7 TRBV7-9 ASSLSGAQNEQY
TRBJ2-7 TRBV7-3 ASSLTWGYEQY
TRBJ2-5 TRBV13 ASSPAGGTQY
TRBJ2-7 TRBV5-1 ASSLAQLAGGSQLDYEQY
TRBJ2-7 TRBV5-1 ASSREGVGSYEQY
TRBJ2-7 TRBV28 ASSTPRLAAYYEQY
TRBJ2-2 TRBV7-8 ASSGDRVTGELF
TRBJ2-1 TRBV20-1 SACVDNEQF
TRBJ2-7 TRBV5-6 ASRSGLPRGYYEQY
TRBJ2-4 TRBV11-2 ASSFFPLGGRQY
TRBJ1-6 TRBV20-1 SAPTRQPSSYNSPLH
TRBJ2-6 TRBV3-1 ASSVLGGSSGANVLT
TRBJ1-1 TRBV5-1 ASSLVGGQTEAF
TRBJ2-7 TRBV6-1 ASSTHRGVVDEQY
TRBJ1-2 TRBV28 ASSLAGGAYGYT
TRBJ2-6 TRBV30 AWSSRGGLSGANVLT
TRBJ1-1 TRBV29-1 SVRALVSNTEAF
TRBJ2-5 TRBV19 ATQQGALFQETQY
TRBJ2-7 TRBV4-3 ASSRGLAGGAGEQY
TRBJ2-5 TRBV13 ASSLATPDQETQY
TRBJ2-5 TRBV12-3/TRBV12-4 ASRTSGRPHETQY
TRBJ2-3 TRBV12-3/TRBV12-4 ASSQDRWTGDTQY
TRBJ2-7 TRBV29-1 SVQRGPYEQY
TRBJ2-7 TRBV5-1 ASSMDRAVHEQY
TRBJ1-2 TRBV28 ASSLRRWNYGYT
TRBJ1-2 TRBV20-1 SARDGATNYGYT
TRBJ2-7 TRBV29-1 SVVRSGEQY
TRBJ2-2 TRBV24-1 ATSGTTVNTGELF
TRBJ2-7 TRBV14 ASSQERDEARGSYEQY
TRBJ2-1 TRBV21-1 ASSLTWGSYNEQF
TRBJ1-1 TRBV30 AWSVRAPLLSTEAF
TRBJ2-2 TRBV6-5 ASSSSPITGELF
TRBJ1-5 TRBV6-2/TRBV6-3 ASSVSSNQPQH